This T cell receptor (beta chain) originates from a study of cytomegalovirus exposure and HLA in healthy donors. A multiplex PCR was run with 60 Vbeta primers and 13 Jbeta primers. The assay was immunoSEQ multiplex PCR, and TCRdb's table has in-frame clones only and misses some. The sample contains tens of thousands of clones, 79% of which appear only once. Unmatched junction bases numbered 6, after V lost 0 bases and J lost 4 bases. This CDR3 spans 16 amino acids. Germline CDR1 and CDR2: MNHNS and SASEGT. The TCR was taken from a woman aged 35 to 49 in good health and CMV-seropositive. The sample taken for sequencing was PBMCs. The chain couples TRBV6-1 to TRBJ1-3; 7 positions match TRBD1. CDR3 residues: CASSEADRALGNTIYF. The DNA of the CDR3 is TGTGCCAGCAGTGAAGCCGACAGGGCCTTAGGAAACACCATATATTTT.